Listed below are T cell receptor beta chains from one sample, sequenced in a study of OX40 agonist ivuxolimab in advanced cancers. Libraries were prepared by immunoSEQ multiplex PCR; TCRdb keeps only in-frame clonotypes and omits some of them. Among about 25,000 clones, approximately 86% were seen once, and the ten largest hold 40% to 55%. Material: CD4+ or CD8+ T cells sorted from blood, obtained in a trial of the OX40 agonist ivuxolimab. The receptor source for this set is an adult with an advanced solid tumor such as melanoma, head and neck, liver or kidney cancer. The CDR3 runs from the conserved cysteine through the conserved F or W. Each record gives: V gene, D gene, J gene, clone size, CDR3 protein, CDR3 DNA. A D gene is named only where the DNA matches it firmly. Clone size is shown for a subset of rows, as once, few, many or a class of expanded clone.

TRBV28	TRBD2	TRBJ2-7	.	CASSPPRTSFYEQYF	TGTGCCAGCAGCCCCCCCAGGACTAGTTTCTACGAGCAGTACTTC
TRBV4-1	.	TRBJ2-1	.	CASSQPMGGNEQFF	TGCGCCAGCAGCCAACCCATGGGCGGTAATGAGCAGTTCTTC
TRBV19	TRBD2	TRBJ2-3	medium-sized	CASSRTSGSLDTQYF	TGTGCCAGTAGTAGGACTAGCGGGAGTTTAGATACGCAGTATTTT
TRBV4-2	TRBD2	TRBJ2-7	.	CASSQSSGNPYYEQYF	TGTGCCAGCAGCCAATCTAGCGGCAACCCTTACTACGAGCAGTACTTC
TRBV7-8	.	TRBJ1-2	.	CASSVAGAANYGYTF	TGTGCCAGCAGTGTAGCAGGGGCCGCTAACTATGGCTACACCTTC
TRBV19	.	TRBJ2-7	.	CASSMSTSYEQYF	TGTGCCAGTAGTATGTCCACCAGCTACGAGCAGTACTTC
TRBV5-6	.	TRBJ2-1	.	CASSLVGLYNEQFF	TGTGCCAGCAGCTTGGTTGGACTCTACAATGAGCAGTTCTTC
TRBV7-2	.	TRBJ2-5	few	CASSLRQATRTQYF	TGTGCCAGCAGCTTACGTCAGGCAACAAGGACCCAGTACTTC
TRBV28	TRBD1	TRBJ1-6	.	CASSYAAGQGFSPLHF	TGTGCCAGCAGTTATGCGGCGGGACAGGGTTTTTCACCCCTCCACTTT
TRBV19	.	TRBJ1-5	.	CASSTTHGGHQPQHF	TGTGCCAGTAGTACCACGCACGGGGGGCATCAGCCCCAGCATTTT
TRBV28	TRBD1	TRBJ2-7	.	CASSQGTGNSYEQYF	TGTGCCAGCAGCCAGGGGACAGGGAACTCCTACGAGCAGTACTTC